The 31 T cell receptor beta chains listed next were all sequenced from one sample in a study of monozygotic twins with inflammatory bowel disease. TCRdb reanalyzed the 5' RACE reads, giving one entry per CDR3 protein sequence and no DNA. The record lists 400,000 to 500,000 distinct CDR3 sequences, of which the ten most abundant hold less than 2.5%. The source material was blood. The origin of the receptors is a human donor with ulcerative colitis or Crohn's disease, or a healthy co-twin of an affected twin (not recorded which).

The chain uses TRBV15 and TRBJ2-1; TCRdb picks TRBD1, but there is no DNA to check that call. The CDR3 is made up of 15 amino acids. Germline loops: CDR1 LNHNV, CDR2 YYDKDF (reference sequence). CDR3 amino acids: CATYPGGRAYNEQFF.

This rearrangement joins TRBV7-9 to TRBJ2-1; the TCRdb D gene call, TRBD1, has no DNA to confirm it. Germline CDR1 SEHNR, CDR2 FQNEAQ (reference sequence). The CDR3 covers 15 residues. The CDR3 loop is CASSFRGVRDNEQFF.

This sequence joins TRBV5-1 and TRBJ1-3; TCRdb's D gene call, TRBD1, goes unchecked for lack of DNA. The CDR3 has 15 amino acids. CDR1 and CDR2 from the germline V gene are SGHRS and YFSETQ. The CDR3 region is CASSAGQVSGNTIYF.

The rearrangement links TRBV27 to TRBJ1-1; TCRdb's D call of TRBD1 is untestable without DNA. CDR1 is MNHEY and CDR2 is SMNVEV in the germline V gene (reference sequence). The CDR3 covers 13 residues. The chain's CDR3 is CASSPSGRREAFF.

The J gene is TRBJ1-1, the V gene TRBV12-5; no DNA is available, so the TRBD1 call from TCRdb remains unchecked. The CDR3 sequence is 14 residues long. CDR1 is LGHNT and CDR2 is FRNRAP in the germline V gene. CDR3 loop: CASGLTTGAAEAFF.

The chain recombines TRBV12-3 or TRBV12-4 with TRBJ1-1; the TRBD1 assignment by TCRdb is unverifiable without DNA. The CDR3 loop spans 17 amino acids. The CDR3 spells CASNLSGRRLGDTEAFF.

The CDR3 is CASSPQRFYEQYF. This rearrangement joins TRBV18 to TRBJ2-7. This CDR3 region has 13 residues. Germline values: CDR1 KGHSH, CDR2 LQKENI.

The chain recombines TRBV27 with TRBJ2-1; as DNA is missing, the TRBD2 call by TCRdb cannot be tested. CDR1 is MNHEY, CDR2 SMNVEV, per germline (reference sequence). This CDR3 is 16 amino acids long. The CDR3 spells CASFSPRGLAANEQFF.

The gene calls are TRBV2 and TRBJ2-7; TCRdb calls TRBD1, which cannot be checked without DNA. Germline loops: CDR1 SNHLY, CDR2 FYNNEI. The CDR3 covers 12 residues. This chain's CDR3 is CASSNRVWEQYF.

The CDR3 loop reads CASNGLAGGPRETQYF. The genes are TRBV28 and TRBJ2-5; TCRdb designates TRBD2, a call that cannot be tested without DNA. CDR1 and CDR2 (germline): MDHEN, SYDVKM. The CDR3 covers 16 residues.

This chain links TRBV18 with TRBJ1-6. Germline V gives CDR1 KGHSH, CDR2 LQKENI. This CDR3 comprises 14 residues. The CDR3 protein is CASSPTASNSPLHF.

V gene TRBV5-1 combines with J gene TRBJ1-2; TCRdb outputs TRBD1, but without DNA this stays unchecked. This CDR3 region has 14 residues. Per germline, CDR1 SGHRS and CDR2 YFSETQ. CDR3 protein: CASSLAQTGYGYTF.

The V gene is TRBV5-1, the J gene TRBJ2-3. Per the germline V gene, CDR1 is SGHRS and CDR2 is YFSETQ. This CDR3 is 14 amino acids long. The chain's CDR3 is CASSPGLVADTQYF.

The chain is built from TRBV27 and TRBJ2-1; TCRdb's assignment of TRBD2 cannot be checked, as there is no DNA. In germline, CDR1 is MNHEY, CDR2 SMNVEV (reference sequence). The CDR3 length is 15 residues. The CDR3 here is CASSLWRGRGNEQFF.

V usage is TRBV7-9 and J usage is TRBJ2-3; checking the TCRdb D call of TRBD2 is not possible without DNA. CDR1 is SEHNR and CDR2 is FQNEAQ in the germline V gene (reference sequence). The CDR3 is made up of 16 amino acids. The CDR3: CASSLDIAGPGDTQYF. Combining the CDR3 with reference TRBV7-9 and TRBJ2-3 gives the whole variable domain DTGVSQNPRHKITKRGQNVTFRCDPISEHNRLYWYRQTLGQGPEFLTYFQNEAQLEKSRLLSDRFSAERPKGSFSTLEIQRTEQGDSAMYLCASSLDIAGPGDTQYFGPGTRLTVL.

The rearrangement links TRBV10-3 to TRBJ2-5; there is no DNA to check the TCRdb D call of TRBD1. The CDR3 is 14 residues long. The germline gives CDR1 ENHRY, CDR2 SYGVKD. CDR3 residues: CAISSGGPEETQYF.

The V and J genes are TRBV20-1 and TRBJ2-7; TCRdb gives TRBD1 as the D gene, but with no DNA this cannot be confirmed. The CDR3 length is 11 residues. Germline values: CDR1 DFQATT, CDR2 SNEGSKA (reference sequence). CDR3 in amino acids: CSAWGGYEQYF.

This sequence joins TRBV2 and TRBJ1-5; TCRdb reports TRBD1, a call that lacks DNA to check it against. The CDR3 contains 13 residues. In germline, CDR1 is SNHLY, CDR2 FYNNEI. CDR3 in amino acids: CASTSRVSQPQHF.

V and J are TRBV12-5 and TRBJ2-1; TCRdb's assignment of TRBD1 cannot be checked, as there is no DNA. The CDR3 covers 16 residues. Per the germline V gene, CDR1 is LGHNT and CDR2 is FRNRAP. The CDR3 sequence is CASGLLQGASNYEQFF. Drawing the rest from reference TRBV12-5 and TRBJ2-1, the complete variable domain is DARVTQTPRHKVTEMGQEVTMRCQPILGHNTVFWYRQTMMQGLELLAYFRNRAPLDDSGMPKDRFSAEMPDATLATLKIQPSEPRDSAVYFCASGLLQGASNYEQFFGPGTRLTVL.

The CDR3 reads CASTYRRGGSEQFF. The V call is TRBV12-3 or TRBV12-4, the J call TRBJ2-1; TCRdb selects TRBD1, and the lack of DNA leaves this call unchecked. CDR3 length: 14 amino acids.

This rearrangement joins TRBV3-1 to TRBJ2-1. This CDR3 is 14 amino acids long. Germline loops: CDR1 LGHDT, CDR2 YNNKEL (reference sequence). CDR3 sequence reads: CASSQTSSYNEQFF.

V and J are TRBV7-3 and TRBJ2-1; TCRdb designates TRBD1, a call that cannot be tested without DNA. Per the germline V gene, CDR1 is SGHTA and CDR2 is FQGTGA. The CDR3 extends over 13 amino acids. CDR3 loop: CASSQDIYNEQFF.

The chain recombines TRBV11-1 with TRBJ2-2; TCRdb selects TRBD1, and the lack of DNA leaves this call unchecked. This CDR3 region has 18 residues. Germline lookup yields CDR1 SGHAT and CDR2 FQDESV (reference sequence). The CDR3: CASSFFLPGQGLTGELFF.

The CDR3 reads CASSKAWALGSQETQYF. The V call is TRBV21-1, the J call TRBJ2-5. TRBV21-1 is termed a pseudogene. This CDR3 is built from 17 residues.

CDR3 amino acids: CASSLGQASAGNTIYF. The rearrangement links TRBV5-1 to TRBJ1-3; TCRdb proposes TRBD1, but this gene call is untestable without DNA. Germline V gene lookup returns CDR1 SGHRS and CDR2 YFSETQ. This CDR3 has 16 residues.

The rearrangement uses TRBV30 and TRBJ1-1; TCRdb returns TRBD1, unconfirmable since there is no DNA. CDR1 GTSNPN and CDR2 SVGIG come from the germline V gene (reference sequence). CDR3 length equals 13 residues. The CDR3 region is CAWSLYGATEAFF.

V and J are TRBV7-2 and TRBJ1-5. The CDR3 has 15 residues. Germline V gene sequence: CDR1 SGHTA, CDR2 FQGNSA. The CDR3 is CASSLVENSNQPQHF.

This rearrangement joins TRBV6-5 to TRBJ2-7; TCRdb designates TRBD1, a call that cannot be tested without DNA. This CDR3 is 16 amino acids long. Germline V lookup: CDR1 MNHEY, CDR2 SVGAGI. The CDR3 protein is CASSYGNGGDSYEQYF.

The rearrangement links TRBV7-2 to TRBJ1-6; there is no DNA to check the TCRdb D call of TRBD1. The CDR3 is made up of 16 amino acids. Germline CDR1 is SGHTA and CDR2 is FQGNSA. The CDR3: CASSLVSQGNNSPLHF.

J is TRBJ1-2 and V is TRBV18. The CDR3 contains 13 residues. The germline CDR1 and CDR2 sequences are KGHSH and LQKENI. CDR3 in amino acids: CASSADQDYGYTF.

The chain links TRBV7-2 to TRBJ2-2; the TCRdb D gene call, TRBD1, has no DNA to confirm it. This CDR3 region has 15 residues. Germline lookup yields CDR1 SGHTA and CDR2 FQGNSA. Here the CDR3 reads CASTLYRGNTGELFF.